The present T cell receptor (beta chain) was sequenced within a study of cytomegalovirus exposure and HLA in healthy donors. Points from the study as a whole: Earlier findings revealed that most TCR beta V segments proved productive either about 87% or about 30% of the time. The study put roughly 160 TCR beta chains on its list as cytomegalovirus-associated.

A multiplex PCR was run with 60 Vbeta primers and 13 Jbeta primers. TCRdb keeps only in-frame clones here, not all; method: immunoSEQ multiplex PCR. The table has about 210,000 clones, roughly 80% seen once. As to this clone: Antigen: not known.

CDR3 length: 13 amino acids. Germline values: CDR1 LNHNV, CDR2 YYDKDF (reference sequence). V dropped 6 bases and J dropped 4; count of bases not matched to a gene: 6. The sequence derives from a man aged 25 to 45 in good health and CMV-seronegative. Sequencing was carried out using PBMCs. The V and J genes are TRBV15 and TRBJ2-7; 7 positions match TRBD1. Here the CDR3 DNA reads TGTGCCACCAGTAGCAGACAGGGTTACGAGCAGTACTTC. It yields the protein CATSSRQGYEQYF.